This T cell receptor (beta chain) was sequenced in a study of T-cell reconstitution after alpha-beta-depleted transplantation in children. Study-wide results and caveats: Approximately two months post-transplant, alpha-beta T cells reportedly originated from several hundred expanded graft clones. The origin of high day-60 TCRbeta diversity in some patients lay in surviving recipient T cells and thymic progenitors. T-cell numbers and diversity one year post-transplant derived largely from freshly generated T cells.

On this clonotype: What it binds is unknown.

Preparation of the TCRbeta library involved a method that used unique molecular identifiers. TCRdb fed the PCR reads into MiXCR, producing one record per CDR3 protein. Altogether about 110,000 distinct CDR3 sequences are present, around a tenth being singletons, with the ten largest covering less than 35%. Germline V gene data show CDR1 as SQVTM and CDR2 as ANQGSEA. Trimming took 0 bases from V and 2 from J, leaving 17 bases between them. This CDR3 contains 16 residues. The sequence was collected from a boy aged 2 to 10 with acute lymphoblastic leukemia, due to receive a stem cell transplant. The chain joins TRBV29-1 to TRBJ2-7, with D possibly being TRBD2 (6 bases). Sequenced here: PBMCs, sampled before TCRalphabeta/CD19-depleted stem cell transplant. The CDR3 DNA reads TGCAGCGTTGAAGAAGCTTTCGGGAGCCTTACCTACGAGCAGTACTTC. Translating gives CSVEEAFGSLTYEQYF.